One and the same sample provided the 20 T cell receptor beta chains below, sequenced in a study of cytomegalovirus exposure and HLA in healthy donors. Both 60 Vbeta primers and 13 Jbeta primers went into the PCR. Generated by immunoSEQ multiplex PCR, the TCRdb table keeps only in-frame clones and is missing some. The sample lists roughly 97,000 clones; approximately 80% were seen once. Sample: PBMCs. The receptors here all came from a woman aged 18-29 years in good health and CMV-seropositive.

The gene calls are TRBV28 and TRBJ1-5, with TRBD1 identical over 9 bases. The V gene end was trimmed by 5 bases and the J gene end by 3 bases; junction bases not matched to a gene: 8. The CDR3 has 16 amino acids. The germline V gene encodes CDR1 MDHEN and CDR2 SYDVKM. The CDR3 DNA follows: TGTGCCAGCAGTGGACGGACAGGGGTGGACAATCAGCCCCAGCATTTT. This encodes CASSGRTGVDNQPQHF.

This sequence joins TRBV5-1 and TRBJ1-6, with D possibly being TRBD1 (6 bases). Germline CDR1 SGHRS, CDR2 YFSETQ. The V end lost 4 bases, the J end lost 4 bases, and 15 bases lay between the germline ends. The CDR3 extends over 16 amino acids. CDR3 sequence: CASSLSTGAYNSPLHF. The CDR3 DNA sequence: TGCGCCAGCAGCCTTTCGACAGGAGCATATAATTCACCCCTCCACTTT.

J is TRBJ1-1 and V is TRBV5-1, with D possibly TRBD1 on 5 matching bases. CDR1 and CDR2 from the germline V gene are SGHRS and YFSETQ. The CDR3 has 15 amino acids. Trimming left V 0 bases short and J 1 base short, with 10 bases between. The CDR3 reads CASSLVEGWNTEAFF. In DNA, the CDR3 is TGCGCCAGCAGCTTGGTGGAGGGGTGGAACACTGAAGCTTTCTTT.

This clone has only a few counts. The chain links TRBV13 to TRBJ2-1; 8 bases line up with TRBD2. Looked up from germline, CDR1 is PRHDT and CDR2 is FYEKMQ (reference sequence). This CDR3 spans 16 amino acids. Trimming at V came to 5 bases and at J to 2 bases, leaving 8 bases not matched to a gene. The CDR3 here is CASSLLTGGAYNEQFF. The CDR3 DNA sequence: TGTGCCAGCAGCCTACTTACCGGGGGGGCCTACAATGAGCAGTTCTTC. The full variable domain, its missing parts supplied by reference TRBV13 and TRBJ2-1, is AAGVIQSPRHLIKEKRETATLKCYPIPRHDTVYWYQQGPGQDPQFLISFYEKMQSDKGSIPDRFSAQQFSDYHSELNMSSLELGDSALYFCASSLLTGGAYNEQFFGPGTRLTVL.

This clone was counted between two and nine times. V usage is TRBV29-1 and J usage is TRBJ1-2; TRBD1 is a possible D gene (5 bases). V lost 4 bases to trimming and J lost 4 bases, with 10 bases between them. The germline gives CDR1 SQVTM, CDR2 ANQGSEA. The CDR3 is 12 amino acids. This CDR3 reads CSVASGPYGYTF. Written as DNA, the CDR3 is TGCAGCGTTGCTTCAGGGCCCTATGGCTACACCTTC.

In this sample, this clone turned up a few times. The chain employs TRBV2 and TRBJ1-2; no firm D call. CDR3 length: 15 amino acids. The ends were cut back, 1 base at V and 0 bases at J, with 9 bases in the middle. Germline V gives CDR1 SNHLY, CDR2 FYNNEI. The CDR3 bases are TGTGCCAGCAGTGAAGTGGCCAGGACTAACTATGGCTACACCTTC. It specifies CASSEVARTNYGYTF. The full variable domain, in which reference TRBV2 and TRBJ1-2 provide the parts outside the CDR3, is EPEVTQTPSHQVTQMGQEVILRCVPISNHLYFYWYRQILGQKVEFLVSFYNNEISEKSEIFDDQFSVERPDGSNFTLKIRSTKLEDSAMYFCASSEVARTNYGYTFGSGTRLTVV.

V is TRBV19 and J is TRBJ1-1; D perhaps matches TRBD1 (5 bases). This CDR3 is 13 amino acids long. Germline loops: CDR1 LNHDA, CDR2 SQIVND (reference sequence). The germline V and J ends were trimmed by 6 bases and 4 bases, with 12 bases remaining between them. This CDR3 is CASRRGIGTEAFF. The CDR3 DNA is TGTGCCAGTAGAAGGGGAATCGGCACTGAAGCTTTCTTT.

This CDR3 is CSVEDLKTSGRKETQYF. CDR3 nucleotide sequence: TGCAGCGTTGAAGATCTTAAGACTAGCGGGAGGAAAGAGACCCAGTACTTC. This chain uses TRBV29-1 with TRBJ2-5; 13 bases agree with TRBD2. Germline CDR1 is SQVTM and CDR2 is ANQGSEA. Losses at the gene ends were 0 bases for V and 3 bases for J; bases not matched to a gene: 7. The CDR3 is made up of 17 amino acids. The whole variable domain, filled in from reference TRBV29-1 and TRBJ2-5, reads SAVISQKPSRDICQRGTSLTIQCQVDSQVTMMFWYRQQPGQSLTLIATANQGSEATYESGFVIDKFPISRPNLTFSTLTVSNMSPEDSSIYLCSVEDLKTSGRKETQYFGPGTRLLVL.

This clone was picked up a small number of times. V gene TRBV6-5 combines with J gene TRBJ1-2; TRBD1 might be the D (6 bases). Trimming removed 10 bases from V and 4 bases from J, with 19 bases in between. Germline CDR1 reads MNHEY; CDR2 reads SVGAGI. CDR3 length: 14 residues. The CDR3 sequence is CATVGGGLGYGYTF. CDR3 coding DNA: TGTGCCACCGTAGGGGGGGGTTTAGGCTATGGCTACACCTTC.

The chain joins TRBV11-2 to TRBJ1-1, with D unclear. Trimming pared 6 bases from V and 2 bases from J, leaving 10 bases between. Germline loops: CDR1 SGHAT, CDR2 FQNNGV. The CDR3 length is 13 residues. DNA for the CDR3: TGTGCCAGCAGGGACGGAGGTAACACTGAAGCTTTCTTT. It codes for CASRDGGNTEAFF.

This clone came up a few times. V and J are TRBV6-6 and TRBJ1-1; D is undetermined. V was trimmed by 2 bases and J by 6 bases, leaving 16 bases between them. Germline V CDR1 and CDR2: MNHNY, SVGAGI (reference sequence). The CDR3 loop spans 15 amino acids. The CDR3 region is CASSYPQDTRAEAFF. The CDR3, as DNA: TGTGCCAGCAGTTACCCCCAAGACACAAGAGCTGAAGCTTTCTTT.

CDR3 coding DNA: TGTGCCAGCAGGGACTCCCCGGGGGGGGCCAACGTCCTGACTTTC. It encodes CASRDSPGGANVLTF. This chain joins TRBV2 and TRBJ2-6, with D possibly being TRBD2 (5 bases). V lost 6 bases, J lost 4 bases, and 13 bases lay in between. Germline loops: CDR1 SNHLY, CDR2 FYNNEI. The CDR3 runs 15 residues. Drawing the rest from reference TRBV2 and TRBJ2-6, the complete variable domain is EPEVTQTPSHQVTQMGQEVILRCVPISNHLYFYWYRQILGQKVEFLVSFYNNEISEKSEIFDDQFSVERPDGSNFTLKIRSTKLEDSAMYFCASRDSPGGANVLTFGAGSRLTVL.

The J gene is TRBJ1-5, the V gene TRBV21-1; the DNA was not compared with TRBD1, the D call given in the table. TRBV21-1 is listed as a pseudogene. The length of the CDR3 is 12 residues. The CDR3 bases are TGTGCCATCCAAGGGGGCAATCAGCCCCAGCATTTT. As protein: CAIQGGNQPQHF.

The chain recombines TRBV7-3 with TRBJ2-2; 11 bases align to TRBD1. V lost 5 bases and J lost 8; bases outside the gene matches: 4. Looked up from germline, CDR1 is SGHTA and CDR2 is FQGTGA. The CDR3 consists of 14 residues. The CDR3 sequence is CASSPGQGVGELFF. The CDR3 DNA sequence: TGTGCCAGCAGCCCGGGACAGGGGGTGGGGGAGCTGTTTTTT.

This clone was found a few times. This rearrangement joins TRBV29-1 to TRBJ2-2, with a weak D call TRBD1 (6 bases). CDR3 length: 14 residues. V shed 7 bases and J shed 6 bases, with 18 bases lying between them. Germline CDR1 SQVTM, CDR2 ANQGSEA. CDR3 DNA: TGCAGCGCACGTTTGGGGCAGGGGCCCGGGGAGCTGTTTTTT. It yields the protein CSARLGQGPGELFF.

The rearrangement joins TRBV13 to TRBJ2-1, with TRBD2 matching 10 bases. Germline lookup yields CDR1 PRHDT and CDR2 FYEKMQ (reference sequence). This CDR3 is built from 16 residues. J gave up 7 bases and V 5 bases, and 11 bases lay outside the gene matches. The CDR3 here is CASSLKSGRARNEQFF. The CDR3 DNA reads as TGTGCCAGCAGCCTGAAGAGCGGGAGGGCGAGGAATGAGCAGTTCTTC.

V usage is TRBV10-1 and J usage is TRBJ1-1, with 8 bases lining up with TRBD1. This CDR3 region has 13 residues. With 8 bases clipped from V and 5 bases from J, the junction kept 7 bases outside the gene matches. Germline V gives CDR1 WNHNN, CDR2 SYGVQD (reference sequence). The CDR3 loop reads CASQGQGRTEAFF. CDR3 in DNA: TGCGCCAGCCAAGGACAGGGTCGTACTGAAGCTTTCTTT.

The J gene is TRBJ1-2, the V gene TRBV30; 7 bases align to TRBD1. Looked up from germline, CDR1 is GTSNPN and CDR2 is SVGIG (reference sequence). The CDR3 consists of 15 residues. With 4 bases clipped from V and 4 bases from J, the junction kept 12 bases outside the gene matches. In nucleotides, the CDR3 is TGTGCCTGGACCGGACAGGTCGAGAGACTCTATGGCTACACCTTC. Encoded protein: CAWTGQVERLYGYTF.

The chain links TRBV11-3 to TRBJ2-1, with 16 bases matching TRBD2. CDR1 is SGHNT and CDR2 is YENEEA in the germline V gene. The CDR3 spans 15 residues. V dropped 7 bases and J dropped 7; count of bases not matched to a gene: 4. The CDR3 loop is CASKGLAGGRNEQFF. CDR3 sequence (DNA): TGTGCCAGCAAGGGACTAGCGGGAGGGAGAAATGAGCAGTTCTTC.

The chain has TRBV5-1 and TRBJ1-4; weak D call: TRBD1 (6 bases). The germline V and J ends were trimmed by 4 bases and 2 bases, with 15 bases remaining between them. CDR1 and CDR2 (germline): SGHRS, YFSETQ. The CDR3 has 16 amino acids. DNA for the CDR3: TGCGCCAGCAGCGAAAACCCAGGGGACACTAATGAAAAACTGTTTTTT. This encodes CASSENPGDTNEKLFF.